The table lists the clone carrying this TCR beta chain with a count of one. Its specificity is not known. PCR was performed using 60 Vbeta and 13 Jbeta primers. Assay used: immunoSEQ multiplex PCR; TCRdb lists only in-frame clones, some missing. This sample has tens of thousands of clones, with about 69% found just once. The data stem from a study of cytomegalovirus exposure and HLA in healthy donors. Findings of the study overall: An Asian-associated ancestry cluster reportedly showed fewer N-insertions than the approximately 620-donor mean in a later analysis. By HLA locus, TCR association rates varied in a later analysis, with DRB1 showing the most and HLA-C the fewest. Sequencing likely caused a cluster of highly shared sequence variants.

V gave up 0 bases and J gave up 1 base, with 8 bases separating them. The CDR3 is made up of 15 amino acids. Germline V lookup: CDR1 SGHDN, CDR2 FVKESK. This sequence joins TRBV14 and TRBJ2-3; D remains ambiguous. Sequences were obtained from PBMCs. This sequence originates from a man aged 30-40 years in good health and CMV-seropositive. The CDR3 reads CASSQDLRGTDTQYF. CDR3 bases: TGTGCCAGCAGCCAAGATCTACGGGGCACAGATACGCAGTATTTT.